The 23 T cell receptor beta chains listed next were all sequenced from one sample in a study of cytomegalovirus exposure and HLA in healthy donors. 13 Jbeta primers and 60 Vbeta primers were used for the PCR. The protocol was immunoSEQ multiplex PCR, while the TCRdb copy is restricted to in-frame clones and leaves out a portion. The sample has 81,000 or so clones; 77% are singletons. Sample: PBMCs. The receptors here all came from a man aged 45-60 years in good health and CMV-seropositive.

The V gene is TRBV7-3, the J gene TRBJ2-3; D possibly corresponds to TRBD2 (5 bases). CDR1 and CDR2 (germline): SGHTA, FQGTGA. The CDR3 contains 14 residues. V was trimmed by 2 bases and J by 1 base, leaving 7 bases between them. Here the CDR3 reads CASSLDGGTDTQYF. The CDR3 DNA sequence: TGTGCCAGCAGCTTAGACGGGGGCACAGATACGCAGTATTTT. Drawing the rest from reference TRBV7-3 and TRBJ2-3, the complete variable domain is GAGVSQTPSNKVTEKGKYVELRCDPISGHTALYWYRQSLGQGPEFLIYFQGTGAADDSGLPNDRFFAVRPEGSVSTLKIQRTERGDSAVYLCASSLDGGTDTQYFGPGTRLTVL.

The rearrangement joins TRBV2 to TRBJ2-2, with D possibly matching TRBD1 (6 bases). The V end lost 6 bases, the J end lost 4 bases, and 12 bases lay between the germline ends. The CDR3 consists of 14 residues. The germline V gene encodes CDR1 SNHLY and CDR2 FYNNEI. DNA for the CDR3: TGTGCCAGCAGAGATACAGGGTTCACCGGGGAGCTGTTTTTT. It translates to CASRDTGFTGELFF.

The V call is TRBV10-3, the J call TRBJ2-1, with 11 bases matching TRBD2. The V segment lost 0 bases and the J segment 13 bases; nucleotides outside the gene matches: 14. Germline CDR1 ENHRY, CDR2 SYGVKD. The length of the CDR3 is 17 residues. CDR3 DNA sequence: TGTGCCATCAGTGAGTCGGGTGGGACTAGCGGTCCAAGGGTCCAGTTCTTC. The encoded protein is CAISESGGTSGPRVQFF.

This clone was counted a few times. The chain couples TRBV4-1 to TRBJ2-1, with D tentatively TRBD1 (6 bases). The CDR3 has 14 amino acids. Germline V gene lookup returns CDR1 MGHRA and CDR2 YSYEKL. Trimming removed 1 base from V and 6 bases from J, with 10 bases in between. Written as DNA, the CDR3 is TGCGCCAGCAGCCAAGTTGGGGGCGGCAATGAGCAGTTCTTC. This gives the protein CASSQVGGGNEQFF.

The chain uses TRBV18 and TRBJ2-2; 11 bases agree with TRBD1. Unmatched junction bases numbered 11, after V lost 4 bases and J lost 1 base. Germline assignment: CDR1 KGHSH and CDR2 LQKENI. The CDR3 loop spans 19 amino acids. CDR3: CASSLVRTGGIRNTGELFF. The CDR3 coding sequence is TGTGCCAGCTCACTGGTAAGGACAGGGGGCATCAGGAACACCGGGGAGCTGTTTTTT.

The chain is built from TRBV10-3 and TRBJ1-1, with D maybe TRBD1 (6 bases). The CDR3 contains 12 residues. V lost 7 bases and J 6 bases, leaving 12 bases between the germline ends. Per germline, CDR1 ENHRY and CDR2 SYGVKD. The DNA of the CDR3 is TGTGCCATCACGTCAGGGGCCTCTGAAGCTTTCTTT. Translated, it gives CAITSGASEAFF.

The chain carries TRBV28 and TRBJ2-1; D perhaps matches TRBD1 (5 bases). V dropped 2 bases and J dropped 8 bases, with 19 bases sitting between them. The CDR3 extends over 16 amino acids. CDR1 MDHEN and CDR2 SYDVKM come from the germline V gene. CDR3 DNA sequence: TGTGCCAGCAGTTTAGAGTTGGGGCCCCGTGGCGATGAGCAGTTCTTC. Translation gives CASSLELGPRGDEQFF.

The chain combines TRBV5-4 with TRBJ2-1; 9 nucleotides line up with TRBD1. Germline-derived CDR1 and CDR2 are SGHNT and YYREEE (reference sequence). This CDR3 spans 13 amino acids. V lost 4 bases and J lost 9; bases outside the gene matches: 5. The CDR3, as DNA: TGTGCCAGCAGCAGAACAGGGGGCTTTGAGCAGTTCTTC. It is translated as CASSRTGGFEQFF.

V is TRBV30 and J is TRBJ1-1, with TRBD1 identical over 11 bases. This CDR3 region has 16 residues. The germline gives CDR1 GTSNPN, CDR2 SVGIG (reference sequence). Germline trimming cut 2 bases from V and 3 bases from J; bases unmatched to any gene: 8. CDR3 amino acids: CAWSPGGTGGYTEAFF. The CDR3 DNA sequence: TGTGCCTGGAGTCCTGGGGGGACAGGGGGGTACACTGAAGCTTTCTTT.

The chain carries TRBV18 and TRBJ1-1; the D is unclear. The germline V gene has CDR1 KGHSH and CDR2 LQKENI. V was trimmed by 6 bases and J by 1 base, leaving 12 bases between them. The CDR3 contains 14 residues. The CDR3 protein is CASSASSQNTEAFF. Here the CDR3 DNA reads TGTGCCAGCTCGGCCTCTTCACAGAACACTGAAGCTTTCTTT.

The V and J genes are TRBV7-3 and TRBJ1-1; D ambiguous. The germline CDR1 and CDR2 sequences are SGHTA and FQGTGA. CDR3 size: 15 residues. Trimming cost V 4 bases and J 6 bases, with 18 bases left between them. The CDR3 DNA follows: TGTGCCAGCAGCTCCCTCGGCTCCCCGGAGTCTGAAGCTTTCTTT. It encodes CASSSLGSPESEAFF.

J is TRBJ1-4 and V is TRBV7-2; D gene unclear. This CDR3 contains 15 residues. Germline V gene data show CDR1 as SGHTA and CDR2 as FQGNSA. V dropped 0 bases and J dropped 8 bases, with 13 bases sitting between them. The CDR3 coding sequence is TGTGCCAGCAGCTTAGCTGATTTGAGAGGAGAAAAACTGTTTTTT. Amino acids: CASSLADLRGEKLFF.

CDR3 DNA sequence: TGTGCCTGGAGTGTGGAGAACTACGAGCAGTACTTC. It encodes CAWSVENYEQYF. The chain employs TRBV30 and TRBJ2-7; D ambiguous. This CDR3 has 12 amino acids. The V end lost 0 bases, the J end lost 3 bases, and 6 bases lay between the germline ends. CDR1 GTSNPN and CDR2 SVGIG come from the germline V gene (reference sequence).

The chain is built from TRBV5-5 and TRBJ2-5; 10 bases match TRBD2. V shed 0 bases and J 4 bases; nucleotides not matched to a gene: 0. The CDR3 totals 14 residues. Germline V CDR1 and CDR2: SGHKS, YYEKEE (reference sequence). DNA of the CDR3: TGTGCCAGCAGCTTGGGACTAGCGGGAGAGACCCAGTACTTC. Its translation is CASSLGLAGETQYF.

The chain couples TRBV7-3 to TRBJ2-7; 11 bases agree with TRBD2. The CDR3 has 14 amino acids. V was pared by 4 bases and J by 6 bases, with 5 bases of the junction left unmatched. Germline CDR1 and CDR2: SGHTA and FQGTGA. In nucleotides, the CDR3 is TGTGCCAGCAGCTCCATAGCGGGAGGGGGCGAGCAGTACTTC. Its translation: CASSSIAGGGEQYF.

V is TRBV27 and J is TRBJ1-6, with D tentatively TRBD1 (6 bases). CDR3 length: 14 residues. V dropped 5 bases and J dropped 3 bases, with 8 bases sitting between them. Germline V gene lookup returns CDR1 MNHEY and CDR2 SMNVEV (reference sequence). The CDR3, as DNA: TGTGCCAGCAGTGGGGACAACTATAATTCACCCCTCCACTTT. Encoded protein: CASSGDNYNSPLHF.

The chain recombines TRBV19 with TRBJ2-1, with 9 nucleotides matching TRBD2. This CDR3 has 13 amino acids. In germline, CDR1 is LNHDA, CDR2 SQIVND (reference sequence). V dropped 4 bases and J dropped 9; count of bases not matched to a gene: 4. This chain's CDR3 is CASSSLAGPEQFF. DNA of the CDR3: TGTGCCAGTAGTAGCCTAGCGGGACCTGAGCAGTTCTTC. The variable domain in full, completed from reference TRBV19 and TRBJ2-1, reads DGGITQSPKYLFRKEGQNVTLSCEQNLNHDAMYWYRQDPGQGLRLIYYSQIVNDFQKGDIAEGYSVSREKKESFPLTVTSAQKNPTAFYLCASSSLAGPEQFFGPGTRLTVL.

The chain couples TRBV5-4 to TRBJ2-7; 8 bases map to TRBD2. This CDR3 is 14 amino acids long. J gave up 3 bases and V 1 base, and 3 bases lay outside the gene matches. In germline, CDR1 is SGHNT, CDR2 YYREEE (reference sequence). CDR3 DNA: TGTGCCAGCAGCTTGAAGGGACTAGACTACGAGCAGTACTTC. This encodes CASSLKGLDYEQYF.

The chain has TRBV30 and TRBJ2-3; TRBD1 might be the D (5 bases). V was trimmed by 4 bases and J by 0 bases, leaving 14 bases between them. The CDR3 has 15 amino acids. Looked up from germline, CDR1 is GTSNPN and CDR2 is SVGIG (reference sequence). The CDR3 spells CAWIPLQGSTDTQYF. The CDR3, as DNA: TGTGCCTGGATTCCTCTCCAGGGTAGCACAGATACGCAGTATTTT.

The chain combines TRBV29-1 with TRBJ1-1; unclear D gene. CDR3 length equals 14 residues. V lost 7 bases, J lost 4 bases, and 19 bases lay in between. From germline, CDR1 is SQVTM and CDR2 ANQGSEA. In DNA form, the CDR3 reads TGCAGCGCCCGATCGGGGAGGGCGGGCACTGAAGCTTTCTTT. Protein: CSARSGRAGTEAFF.

The rearrangement links TRBV7-2 to TRBJ2-1; possible D gene TRBD2, 5 bases. Germline V gene data show CDR1 as SGHTA and CDR2 as FQGNSA. The CDR3 is 16 residues long. V was clipped by 2 bases and J by 4 bases, with 15 bases between them. CDR3 amino acids: CASSLSLYLAYNEQFF. The CDR3 DNA reads as TGTGCCAGCAGCTTAAGCCTGTACCTAGCATACAATGAGCAGTTCTTC.

The J gene is TRBJ1-5, the V gene TRBV11-3, with D possibly matching TRBD1 (5 bases). V was pared by 10 bases and J by 3 bases, with 19 bases between. CDR3 size: 15 residues. The germline CDR1 and CDR2 sequences are SGHNT and YENEEA. The DNA of the CDR3 is TGTGCCAATTCCTCCCGACAGCCCACCAATCAGCCCCAGCATTTT. It specifies CANSSRQPTNQPQHF.

The chain links TRBV19 to TRBJ2-7; 8 nucleotides match TRBD2. The length of the CDR3 is 14 residues. The V segment lost 5 bases and the J segment 2 bases; nucleotides outside the gene matches: 5. CDR1 and CDR2 from the germline V gene are LNHDA and SQIVND (reference sequence). This chain's CDR3 is CASSPSGLAYEQYF. In nucleotides, the CDR3 is TGTGCCAGTAGTCCATCGGGACTAGCCTACGAGCAGTACTTC.